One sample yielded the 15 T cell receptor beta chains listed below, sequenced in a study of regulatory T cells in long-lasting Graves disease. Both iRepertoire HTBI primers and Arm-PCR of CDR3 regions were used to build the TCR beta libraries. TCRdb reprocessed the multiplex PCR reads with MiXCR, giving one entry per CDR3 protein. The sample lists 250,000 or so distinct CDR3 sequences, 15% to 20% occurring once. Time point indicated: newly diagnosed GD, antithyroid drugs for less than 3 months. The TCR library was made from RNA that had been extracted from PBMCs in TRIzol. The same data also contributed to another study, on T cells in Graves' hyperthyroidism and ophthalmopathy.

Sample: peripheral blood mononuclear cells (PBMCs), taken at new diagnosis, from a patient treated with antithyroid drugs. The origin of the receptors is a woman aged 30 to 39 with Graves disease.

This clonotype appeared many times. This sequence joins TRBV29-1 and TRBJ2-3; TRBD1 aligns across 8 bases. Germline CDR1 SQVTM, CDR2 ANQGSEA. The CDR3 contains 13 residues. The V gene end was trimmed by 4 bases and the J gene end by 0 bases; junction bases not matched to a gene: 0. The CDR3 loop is CSVAGGSTDTQYF. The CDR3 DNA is TGCAGCGTTGCAGGGGGCAGCACAGATACGCAGTATTTT.

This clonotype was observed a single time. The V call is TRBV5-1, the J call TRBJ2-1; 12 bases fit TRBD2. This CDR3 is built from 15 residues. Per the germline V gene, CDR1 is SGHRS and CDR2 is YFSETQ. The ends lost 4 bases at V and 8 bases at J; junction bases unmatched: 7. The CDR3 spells CASSPRTSGNDEQFF. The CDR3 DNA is TGCGCCAGCAGCCCCCGGACTAGCGGGAACGATGAGCAGTTCTTC.

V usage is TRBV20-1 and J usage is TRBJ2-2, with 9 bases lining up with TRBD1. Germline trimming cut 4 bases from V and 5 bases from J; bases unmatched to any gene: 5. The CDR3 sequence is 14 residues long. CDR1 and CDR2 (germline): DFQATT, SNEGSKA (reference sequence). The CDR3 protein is CSANRGPFTGELFF. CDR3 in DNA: TGCAGTGCTAACAGGGGGCCGTTTACCGGGGAGCTGTTTTTT.

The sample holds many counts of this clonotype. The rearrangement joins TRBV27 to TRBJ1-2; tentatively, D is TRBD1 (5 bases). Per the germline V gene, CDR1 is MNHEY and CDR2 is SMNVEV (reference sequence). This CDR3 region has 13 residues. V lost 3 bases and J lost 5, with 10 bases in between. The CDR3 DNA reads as TGTGCCAGCAGTTTCCTCAGGGAGTATGGCTACACCTTC. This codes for CASSFLREYGYTF.

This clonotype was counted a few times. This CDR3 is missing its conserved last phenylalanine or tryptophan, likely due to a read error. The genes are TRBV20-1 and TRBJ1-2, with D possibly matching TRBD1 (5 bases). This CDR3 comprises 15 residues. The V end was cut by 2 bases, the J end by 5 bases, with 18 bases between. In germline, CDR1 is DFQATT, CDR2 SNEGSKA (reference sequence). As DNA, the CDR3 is TGCAGTGCTAGATGGGACGGCGAGACCCTGTATGGCTACACCCTC. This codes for CSARWDGETLYGYTL.

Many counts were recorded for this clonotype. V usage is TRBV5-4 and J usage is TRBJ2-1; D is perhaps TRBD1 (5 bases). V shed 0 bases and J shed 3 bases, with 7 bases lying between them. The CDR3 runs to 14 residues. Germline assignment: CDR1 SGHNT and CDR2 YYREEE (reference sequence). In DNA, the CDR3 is TGTGCCAGCAGCTTGGGGGGCGACTACAATGAGCAGTTCTTC. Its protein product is CASSLGGDYNEQFF.

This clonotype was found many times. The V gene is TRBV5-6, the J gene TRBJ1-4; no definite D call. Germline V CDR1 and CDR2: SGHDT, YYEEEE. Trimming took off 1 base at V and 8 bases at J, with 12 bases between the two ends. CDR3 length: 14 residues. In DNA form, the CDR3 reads TGTGCCAGCAGCTTGTGGTCGAGGAGGGAAAAACTGTTTTTT. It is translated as CASSLWSRREKLFF.

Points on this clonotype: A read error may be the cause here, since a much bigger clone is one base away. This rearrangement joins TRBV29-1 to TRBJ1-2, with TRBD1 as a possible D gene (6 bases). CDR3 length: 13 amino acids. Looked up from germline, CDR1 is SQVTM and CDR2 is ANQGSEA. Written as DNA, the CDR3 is TGCAGCGTTGAGCGGGGGGCACCCTATAGCTACACCTTC. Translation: CSVERGAPYSYTF.

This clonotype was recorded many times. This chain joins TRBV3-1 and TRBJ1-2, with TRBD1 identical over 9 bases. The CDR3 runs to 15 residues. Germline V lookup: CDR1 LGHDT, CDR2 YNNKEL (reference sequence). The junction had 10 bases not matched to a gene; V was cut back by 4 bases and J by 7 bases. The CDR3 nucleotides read TGTGCCAGCAGCCGAAACGGACAGGGGTACTTTGGCTACACCTTC. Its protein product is CASSRNGQGYFGYTF.

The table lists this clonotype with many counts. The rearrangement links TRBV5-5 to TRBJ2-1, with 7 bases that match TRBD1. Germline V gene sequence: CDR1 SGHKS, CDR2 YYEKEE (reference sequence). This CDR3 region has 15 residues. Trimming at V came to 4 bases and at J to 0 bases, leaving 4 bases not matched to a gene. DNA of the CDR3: TGTGCCAGCAGCATGGACAGGAGCTCCTACAATGAGCAGTTCTTC. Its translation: CASSMDRSSYNEQFF.

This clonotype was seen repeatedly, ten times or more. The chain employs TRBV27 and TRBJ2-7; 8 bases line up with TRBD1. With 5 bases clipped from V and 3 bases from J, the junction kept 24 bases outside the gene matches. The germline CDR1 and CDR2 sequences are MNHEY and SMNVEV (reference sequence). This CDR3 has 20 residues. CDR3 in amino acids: CASSAIRDRKRRVAIYEQYF. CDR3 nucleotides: TGTGCCAGCAGTGCCATCCGGGACAGGAAACGTCGGGTGGCTATCTACGAGCAGTACTTC.

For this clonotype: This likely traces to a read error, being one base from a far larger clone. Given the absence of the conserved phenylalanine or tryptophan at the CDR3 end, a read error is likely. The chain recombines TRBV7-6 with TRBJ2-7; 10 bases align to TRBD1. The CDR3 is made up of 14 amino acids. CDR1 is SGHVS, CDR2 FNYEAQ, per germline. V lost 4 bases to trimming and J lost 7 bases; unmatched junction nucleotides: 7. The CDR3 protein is CASSSTGGYGEQYL. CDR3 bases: TGTGCCAGCAGCTCGACAGGGGGCTATGGTGAGCAGTACTTA.

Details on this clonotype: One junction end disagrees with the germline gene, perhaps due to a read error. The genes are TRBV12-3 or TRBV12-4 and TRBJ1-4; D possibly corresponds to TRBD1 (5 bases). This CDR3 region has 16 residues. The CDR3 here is CASSRRGIGANEELFF. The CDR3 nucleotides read TGTGCCAGCAGTAGGCGGGGGATCGGTGCTAATGAAGAACTGTTTTTT.

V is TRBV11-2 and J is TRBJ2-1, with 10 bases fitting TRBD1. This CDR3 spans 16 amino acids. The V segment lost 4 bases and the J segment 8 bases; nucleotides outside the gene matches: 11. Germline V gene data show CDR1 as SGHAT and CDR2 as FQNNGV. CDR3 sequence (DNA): TGTGCCAGCAGCTATCTCGGGACAGGGGAAGGAGATGAGCAGTTCTTC. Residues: CASSYLGTGEGDEQFF.

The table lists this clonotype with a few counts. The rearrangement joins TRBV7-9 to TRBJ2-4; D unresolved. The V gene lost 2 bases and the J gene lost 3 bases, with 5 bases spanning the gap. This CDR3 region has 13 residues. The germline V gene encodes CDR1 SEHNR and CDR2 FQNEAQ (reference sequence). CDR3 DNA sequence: TGTGCCAGCAGCTTATCACACAAAAACATTCAGTACTTC. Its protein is CASSLSHKNIQYF.